The sequence of this TCR beta chain was determined in a study of Ad26.COV2.S vaccination and SARS-CoV-2 variants. Regarding the study as a whole: Spike-specific TCR breadth in vaccine recipients exceeded that seen in placebo recipients. CD8+ and CD4+ T cells specific for spike reportedly responded with substantial breadth after vaccination.

Documented treatment: 15 to 20 received Ad26.COV2.S at low or high dose, single or two shots; 5 received placebo; per-sample allocation not given. Specimens were obtained on day 63 following the first vaccine or placebo injection. Sequencing used immunoSEQ multiplex PCR; TCRdb keeps in-frame clones, though not all of them. The sample shows under 550,000 clones, roughly 88% of them seen only once. Trimming removed 3 bases at V and 3 bases at J, with 6 bases between. From germline, CDR1 is MGHRA and CDR2 YSYEKL. This CDR3 spans 13 amino acids. This clone came up a few times. Its specificity is unknown. Other DNA sequences in the same sample also yield this CDR3.

Sequences were derived from peripheral blood, sampled in a trial of Ad26.COV2.S vaccine versus placebo. This clonotype originated in a person between 18 and 60 years old who received the Ad26.COV2.S COVID-19 vaccine or a placebo. The chain links TRBV4-1 to TRBJ1-3, with D possibly matching TRBD1 (5 bases). CDR3 sequence (DNA): TGCGCCAGCAGCCAGGGGGGTGGAAACACCATATATTTT. Protein: CASSQGGGNTIYF.